One sample yielded the 10 T cell receptor beta chains listed below, sequenced in a study of T-cell reconstitution after alpha-beta-depleted transplantation in children. Preparation of the TCRbeta library was carried out with unique molecular identifiers. TCRdb reanalysed the PCR reads using MiXCR and keeps one entry per CDR3 protein. Among approximately 1,000,000 distinct CDR3 sequences, about 29% were seen once, and the ten largest hold over 25%. The sequencing here drew on PBMCs, mostly from graft donor cells, taken 360 days after TCRalphabeta/CD19-depleted stem cell transplant. These receptor sequences come from a boy under two years old who had a stem cell transplant for SCID, so the T cells may come from the graft donor.

This clonotype occurred once. The gene calls are TRBV4-3 and TRBJ2-3, with 8 bases aligning to TRBD2. The ends lost 1 base at V and 1 base at J; junction bases unmatched: 4. The germline V gene encodes CDR1 LGHNA and CDR2 YSLEER. This CDR3 has 16 amino acids. The CDR3 coding sequence is TGCGCCAGCAGCCAAGGCGGGGGGCCCCGCACAGATACGCAGTATTTT. Translation: CASSQGGGPRTDTQYF.

There are a few counts of this clonotype. The V gene is TRBV24-1, the J gene TRBJ1-3; D unclear. This CDR3 region has 15 residues. Deletions cut 3 bases from V and 0 bases from J, with 8 bases between. The germline gives CDR1 KGHDR, CDR2 SFDVKD. In DNA form, the CDR3 reads TGTGCCACCAGTGATCCCGGACGCTCTGGAAACACCATATATTTT. It is translated as CATSDPGRSGNTIYF.

The chain carries TRBV11-1 and TRBJ2-7; D may be TRBD2 (6 bases). The CDR3 contains 19 residues. Trimming took 2 bases from V and 0 from J, leaving 23 bases between them. Germline CDR1 is SGHAT and CDR2 is FQDESV (reference sequence). DNA for the CDR3: TGTGCCAGCAGCTTAAGGGGAGGTTTGGCAGGGAACGGCTCCTACGAGCAGTACTTC. Its translation: CASSLRGGLAGNGSYEQYF. Complete variable domain (other parts from reference TRBV11-1 and TRBJ2-7): EAEVAQSPRYKITEKSQAVAFWCDPISGHATLYWYRQILGQGPELLVQFQDESVVDDSQLPKDRFSAERLKGVDSTLKIQPAELGDSAMYLCASSLRGGLAGNGSYEQYFGPGTRLTVT.

This clonotype showed up just a few times. The rearrangement uses TRBV10-3 and TRBJ2-7; the match to TRBD1 covers 8 bases. The CDR3 loop spans 15 amino acids. The germline V gene has CDR1 ENHRY and CDR2 SYGVKD. V lost 3 bases to trimming and J lost 4 bases; unmatched junction nucleotides: 8. As DNA, the CDR3 is TGTGCCATCAGTGATCAGGGACAGGTGCCATACGAGCAGTACTTC. Its translation is CAISDQGQVPYEQYF.

The chain has TRBV5-5 and TRBJ2-3; D gene uncertain. Trimming left V 0 bases short and J 1 base short, with 12 bases between. Germline values: CDR1 SGHKS, CDR2 YYEKEE (reference sequence). The CDR3 has 16 residues. The CDR3 reads CASSLVVASRTDTQYF. In DNA form, the CDR3 reads TGTGCCAGCAGCTTGGTTGTGGCCTCCCGCACAGATACGCAGTATTTT.

The rearrangement uses TRBV20-1 and TRBJ2-7; 9 positions match TRBD1. The CDR3 runs to 18 residues. Germline assignment: CDR1 DFQATT and CDR2 SNEGSKA (reference sequence). V trimming: 4 bases; J trimming: 3 bases; junction bases outside the gene matches: 19. This CDR3 is CSATPPIVGTGHLYEQYF. Here the CDR3 DNA reads TGCAGTGCTACCCCGCCTATTGTGGGGACAGGGCATCTCTACGAGCAGTACTTC.

This clonotype was counted many times. The genes are TRBV4-3 and TRBJ2-1; tentative D call: TRBD2 (5 bases). This CDR3 is built from 15 residues. V lost 4 bases, J lost 0 bases, and 10 bases lay in between. The germline CDR1 and CDR2 sequences are LGHNA and YSLEER. CDR3 nucleotides: TGCGCCAGCAGCCCCAGGCTAGCCTCCTACAATGAGCAGTTCTTC. Translated, it gives CASSPRLASYNEQFF.

The chain recombines TRBV12-3 or TRBV12-4 with TRBJ2-2; 8 positions match TRBD2. V gave up 8 bases and J gave up 1 base; unmatched junction bases: 3. The CDR3 spans 14 residues. The CDR3 sequence: CASQRGMNTGELFF. CDR3 bases: TGTGCCAGCCAGCGGGGGATGAACACCGGGGAGCTGTTTTTT.

This clonotype was recorded a few times. The chain joins TRBV28 to TRBJ1-5; 8 bases match TRBD1. The CDR3 is made up of 15 amino acids. Unmatched junction bases numbered 10, after V lost 8 bases and J lost 4 bases. Germline V lookup: CDR1 MDHEN, CDR2 SYDVKM. The CDR3 DNA is TGTGCCAGCGGGAACCAGGGGGCCAGGAATCAGCCCCAGCATTTT. Amino acids: CASGNQGARNQPQHF. Full variable domain (outside the CDR3, taken from reference TRBV28 and TRBJ1-5): DVKVTQSSRYLVKRTGEKVFLECVQDMDHENMFWYRQDPGLGLRLIYFSYDVKMKEKGDIPEGYSVSREKKERFSLILESASTNQTSMYLCASGNQGARNQPQHFGDGTRLSIL.

The rearrangement uses TRBV5-1 and TRBJ1-3; 8 nucleotides match TRBD1. With V trimmed by 7 bases and J by 7 bases, 10 bases remained unmatched. There are 14 residues in the CDR3. The germline V gene encodes CDR1 SGHRS and CDR2 YFSETQ. The CDR3 bases are TGCGCCAGCCGGGTGACAGGGGATCGGAACACCATATATTTT. This translates into CASRVTGDRNTIYF.